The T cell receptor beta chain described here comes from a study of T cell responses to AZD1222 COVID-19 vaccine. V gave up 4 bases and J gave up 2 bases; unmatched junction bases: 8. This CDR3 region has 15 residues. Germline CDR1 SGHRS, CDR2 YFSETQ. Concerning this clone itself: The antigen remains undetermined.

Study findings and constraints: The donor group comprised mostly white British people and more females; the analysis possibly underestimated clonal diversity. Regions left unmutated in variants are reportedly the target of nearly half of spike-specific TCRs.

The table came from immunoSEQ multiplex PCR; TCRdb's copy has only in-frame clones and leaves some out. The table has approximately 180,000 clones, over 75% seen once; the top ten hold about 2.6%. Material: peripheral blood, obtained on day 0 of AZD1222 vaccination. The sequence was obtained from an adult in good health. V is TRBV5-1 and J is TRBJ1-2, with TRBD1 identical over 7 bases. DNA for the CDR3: TGCGCCAGCAGCCCCCCGGACAGGACCAACTATGGCTACACCTTC. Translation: CASSPPDRTNYGYTF. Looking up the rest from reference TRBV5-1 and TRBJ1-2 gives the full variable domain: KAGVTQTPRYLIKTRGQQVTLSCSPISGHRSVSWYQQTPGQGLQFLFEYFSETQRNKGNFPGRFSGRQFSNSRSEMNVSTLELGDSALYLCASSPPDRTNYGYTFGSGTRLTVV.